These 11 T cell receptor beta chains were sequenced from one sample in a study of blood T cells in healthy people across ages. For the second PCR, which ran for about 6 to 11 cycles, a sample-barcoded 5' primer and a J-beta primer mix were used. TCRdb re-called the 5' RACE reads through MiXCR, storing one row per CDR3 protein. The table has some 1 million distinct CDR3 sequences, under 45% seen once. The sequenced sample consisted of blood. The origin of the receptors is a woman aged 60-75 years in good health.

The CDR3 loop is CSALHRTSGRSDTQYF. The CDR3 DNA reads as TGCAGTGCCCTTCACCGGACTAGCGGGAGGTCAGATACGCAGTATTTT. The chain couples TRBV20-1 to TRBJ2-3, with TRBD2 matching over 14 bases. The germline CDR1 and CDR2 sequences are DFQATT and SNEGSKA (reference sequence). Losses at the gene ends were 6 bases for V and 4 bases for J; bases not matched to a gene: 9. The CDR3 runs to 16 residues.

The chain is built from TRBV18 and TRBJ2-6; possibly TRBD1 for D (6 bases). The CDR3 is 18 amino acids. V lost 1 base to trimming and J lost 0 bases, with 13 bases between them. CDR1 is KGHSH and CDR2 is LQKENI in the germline V gene. CDR3 loop: CASSPLGQTISGANVLTF. The CDR3 region has the DNA TGTGCCAGCTCACCACTAGGACAGACTATCTCTGGGGCCAACGTCCTGACTTTC.

The genes are TRBV20-1 and TRBJ2-3, with D maybe TRBD2 (5 bases). Germline CDR1 is DFQATT and CDR2 is SNEGSKA (reference sequence). CDR3 length equals 16 residues. The V end lost 7 bases, the J end lost 2 bases, and 22 bases lay between the germline ends. CDR3 nucleotides: TGCAGTGTTCGTTTAGCGAGAGTGGGAACCACAGATACGCAGTATTTT. Translated, it gives CSVRLARVGTTDTQYF.

This clonotype has only a few counts. The genes are TRBV20-1 and TRBJ2-5; 9 nucleotides agree with TRBD1. The V segment lost 2 bases and the J segment 5 bases; nucleotides outside the gene matches: 6. This CDR3 has 14 residues. Germline V lookup: CDR1 DFQATT, CDR2 SNEGSKA (reference sequence). CDR3: CSARNPGTGETQYF. The CDR3 DNA reads as TGCAGTGCTAGAAACCCCGGGACAGGGGAGACCCAGTACTTC.

The chain uses TRBV20-1 and TRBJ1-2, with D possibly being TRBD1 (5 bases). Between the trimmed V and J ends, which lost 0 bases and 1 base, there was a span of 12 bases. The CDR3 is 15 amino acids. From germline, CDR1 is DFQATT and CDR2 SNEGSKA (reference sequence). CDR3 DNA sequence: TGCAGTGCTAGAGATCCGACAGATATTAACTATGGCTACACCTTC. As protein: CSARDPTDINYGYTF.

The chain links TRBV20-1 to TRBJ1-2; TRBD1 aligns across 11 bases. CDR1 is DFQATT, CDR2 SNEGSKA, per germline (reference sequence). CDR3 length: 15 amino acids. V was pared by 5 bases and J by 6 bases, with 11 bases of the junction left unmatched. Here the CDR3 reads CSAVPGQGARHGYTF. The CDR3 nucleotides are TGCAGTGCTGTACCCGGACAGGGGGCCAGGCATGGCTACACCTTC.

This clonotype turned up a few times. V usage is TRBV12-3 or TRBV12-4 and J usage is TRBJ1-6; 9 bases match TRBD1. This CDR3 spans 13 amino acids. The trim removed 5 bases at V and 10 bases at J, leaving 3 bases unmatched. The DNA of the CDR3 is TGTGCCAGCAGTCGGACAGGGGAGTCACCCCTCCACTTT. Protein product: CASSRTGESPLHF.

This clonotype occurred a few times. The rearrangement joins TRBV27 to TRBJ2-7, with 9 nucleotides matching TRBD1. The trim removed 3 bases at V and 5 bases at J, leaving 5 bases unmatched. CDR1 is MNHEY and CDR2 is SMNVEV in the germline V gene (reference sequence). This CDR3 spans 14 amino acids. CDR3 coding DNA: TGTGCCAGCAGTTTGTCGAACAGGGGGCACGAGCAGTACTTC. Its translation: CASSLSNRGHEQYF.

The genes are TRBV27 and TRBJ2-1; TRBD1 matches at 10 bases. The CDR3 covers 16 residues. With 6 bases clipped from V and 13 bases from J, the junction kept 18 bases outside the gene matches. CDR1 is MNHEY, CDR2 SMNVEV, per germline (reference sequence). The CDR3 here is CASRVTGGRIGETQFF. In DNA, the CDR3 is TGTGCCAGCAGAGTGACAGGGGGCCGTATCGGGGAGACCCAGTTCTTC.

Remarks on this clonotype: Sequence at one end of the junction differs from germline and may be a read error. The genes are TRBV7-2 and TRBJ2-1, with 14 bases that match TRBD2. From germline, CDR1 is SGHTA and CDR2 FQGNSA. This CDR3 region has 18 residues. This CDR3 is CGSRPTIPGTSGRGEQFF. The CDR3 region has the DNA TGTGGCAGCAGACCGACCATTCCCGGGACTAGCGGGAGAGGTGAGCAGTTCTTC.

The genes are TRBV6-2 or TRBV6-3 and TRBJ2-4; perhaps D is TRBD1 or TRBD2 (5 bases each). This CDR3 is built from 15 residues. The germline V and J ends were trimmed by 6 bases and 0 bases, with 12 bases remaining between them. Germline CDR1 reads MNHEY; CDR2 reads SVGEGT. The CDR3 region is CASSVGVIAKNIQYF. The CDR3 DNA reads as TGTGCCAGCAGCGTGGGGGTAATAGCCAAAAACATTCAGTACTTC.